This T cell receptor beta chain was captured in a study of cytomegalovirus exposure and HLA in healthy donors. At the level of the study: As an earlier analysis found, around 200 million T cells yielded around 110 million unique TCR beta sequences.

The PCR contained 60 Vbeta and 13 Jbeta primers. Assay used: immunoSEQ multiplex PCR; TCRdb lists only in-frame clones, some missing. This table lists 55,000 to 85,000 clones. Germline V gene lookup returns CDR1 MNHEY and CDR2 SVGAGI. V lost 0 bases and J 6 bases, leaving 14 bases between the germline ends. The CDR3 sequence is 15 residues long. Sequenced: PBMCs. V is TRBV6-5 and J is TRBJ1-2; a weak D match, TRBD1 (5 bases). The sequence was collected from a woman aged 25-40 years in good health and CMV-seronegative. CDR3 in DNA: TGTGCCAGCAGTTACTCGAGGACCGGGGGGAATGGCTACACCTTC. The encoded protein is CASSYSRTGGNGYTF.